One and the same sample provided the 28 T cell receptor beta chains below, sequenced in a study of T cell responses to AZD1222 COVID-19 vaccine. Some clones are missing from TCRdb's copy, which holds only in-frame ones; the method was immunoSEQ multiplex PCR. The sample consists of 75,000 to 95,000 clones, approximately 89% of them appearing once. Sample: peripheral blood, taken 28 days after the second AZD1222 dose. These receptor sequences come from an adult who received the AZD1222 COVID-19 vaccine.

The chain has TRBV10-1 and TRBJ1-5, with D uncertain. The CDR3 totals 13 residues. Germline CDR1 is WNHNN and CDR2 is SYGVQD (reference sequence). The germline V and J ends were trimmed by 3 bases and 3 bases, with 6 bases remaining between them. The CDR3 sequence: CASSDNSNQPQHF. DNA for the CDR3: TGCGCCAGCAGTGACAACTCCAATCAGCCCCAGCATTTT.

This chain connects TRBV18 to TRBJ2-3; tentative D call: TRBD1 (6 bases). Germline V gene sequence: CDR1 KGHSH, CDR2 LQKENI. V lost 1 base and J lost 6, with 14 bases in between. The CDR3 consists of 15 residues. The CDR3 protein is CASSPRGDRQDTQYF. DNA for the CDR3: TGTGCCAGCTCACCACGGGGAGACAGGCAGGATACGCAGTATTTT.

The chain joins TRBV29-1 to TRBJ2-1, with TRBD2 matching 7 bases. The CDR3 has 11 amino acids. J gave up 6 bases and V 6 bases, and 2 bases lay outside the gene matches. Germline CDR1 and CDR2: SQVTM and ANQGSEA. This chain's CDR3 is CSVPGGNEQFF. The DNA for the CDR3 is TGCAGCGTGCCGGGGGGCAATGAGCAGTTCTTC.

The CDR3 spells CASSLSREGLASEQFF. CDR3 DNA sequence: TGTGCCAGCAGTTTATCGCGGGAGGGCCTCGCCAGTGAGCAGTTCTTC. The chain recombines TRBV28 with TRBJ2-1, with 9 bases that match TRBD2. This CDR3 contains 16 residues. Germline V gives CDR1 MDHEN, CDR2 SYDVKM. The V segment lost 1 base and the J segment 9 bases; nucleotides outside the gene matches: 10.

V is TRBV28 and J is TRBJ1-1; 7 bases fit TRBD1. CDR1 is MDHEN, CDR2 SYDVKM, per germline. V dropped 2 bases and J dropped 5; count of bases not matched to a gene: 17. This CDR3 spans 18 amino acids. The CDR3 loop is CASSLGRPKQGRGTEAFF. As DNA, the CDR3 is TGTGCCAGCAGTTTAGGTCGTCCTAAACAGGGGAGGGGAACTGAAGCTTTCTTT.

The chain couples TRBV3-1 (or the pseudogene TRBV3-2) to TRBJ1-1; D remains ambiguous. From germline, CDR1 is LGHDT and CDR2 YNNKEL (reference sequence). V lost 5 bases and J 10 bases, leaving 14 bases between the germline ends. The CDR3 loop spans 12 amino acids. The CDR3 DNA sequence: TGTGCCAGCAGCTCGGCTTCGAGTAGAGCTTTCTTT. Protein: CASSSASSRAFF.

The rearrangement joins TRBV28 to TRBJ1-2, with 10 bases identical to TRBD1. There are 16 residues in the CDR3. V shed 5 bases and J 8 bases; nucleotides not matched to a gene: 14. Germline CDR1 reads MDHEN; CDR2 reads SYDVKM. The CDR3 loop is CASSPSKGQGGIGYTF. The CDR3 DNA is TGTGCCAGCAGTCCCTCTAAAGGACAGGGGGGGATAGGCTACACCTTC.

The chain combines TRBV2 with TRBJ2-5, with D unresolved. V was trimmed by 3 bases and J by 4 bases, leaving 9 bases between them. The length of the CDR3 is 13 residues. Per the germline V gene, CDR1 is SNHLY and CDR2 is FYNNEI. The CDR3 here is CASSEVTGETQYF. CDR3 bases: TGTGCCAGCAGTGAGGTTACGGGAGAGACCCAGTACTTC.

V and J are TRBV30 and TRBJ2-7, with D perhaps TRBD2 (6 bases). Per the germline V gene, CDR1 is GTSNPN and CDR2 is SVGIG (reference sequence). Trimming left V 3 bases short and J 1 base short, with 19 bases between. The CDR3 has 16 amino acids. The CDR3 is CAWSDSGGERSYEQYF. The CDR3 DNA reads TGTGCCTGGAGCGATTCGGGCGGGGAGAGGTCCTACGAGCAGTACTTC.

CDR3 nucleotide sequence: TGTGCCATCATGCAGGGGGCTAATCAGCCCCAGCATTTT. Protein: CAIMQGANQPQHF. This chain links TRBV10-3 with TRBJ1-5; 8 bases align to TRBD1. Per germline, CDR1 ENHRY and CDR2 SYGVKD. Trimming at V came to 7 bases and at J to 4 bases, leaving 3 bases not matched to a gene. The CDR3 is made up of 13 amino acids.

This clone was detected once. The junction differs from germline at one of its ends, possibly a read error. The chain links TRBV15 to TRBJ1-1, with unresolved D. Germline CDR1 and CDR2: LNHNV and YYDKDF (reference sequence). This CDR3 contains 11 residues. The CDR3 here is CAVSRSTEAFF. Here the CDR3 DNA reads TGCGCCGTATCCCGGAGCACTGAAGCTTTCTTT.

This rearrangement joins TRBV19 to TRBJ1-1; 7 bases are a match to TRBD1. V dropped 7 bases and J dropped 0; count of bases not matched to a gene: 5. This CDR3 spans 14 amino acids. Germline V CDR1 and CDR2: LNHDA, SQIVND (reference sequence). Here the CDR3 DNA reads TGTGCCAGTAAGGGGGCGCCCCTGAACACTGAAGCTTTCTTT. Translating it yields CASKGAPLNTEAFF.

V usage is TRBV2 and J usage is TRBJ2-5; D perhaps matches TRBD2 (6 bases). Germline loops: CDR1 SNHLY, CDR2 FYNNEI. V was clipped by 6 bases and J by 0 bases, with 14 bases between them. This CDR3 is built from 15 residues. The CDR3 spells CASRGGIHNQETQYF. CDR3 DNA sequence: TGTGCCAGCAGGGGGGGTATCCACAACCAAGAGACCCAGTACTTC.

The CDR3, as DNA: TGTGCCAGCTCACCCGACACTTCCCAAGATACGCAGTATTTT. Protein product: CASSPDTSQDTQYF. The chain links TRBV18 to TRBJ2-3; D not resolved. The CDR3 totals 14 residues. CDR1 KGHSH and CDR2 LQKENI come from the germline V gene. The V end lost 3 bases, the J end lost 5 bases, and 12 bases lay between the germline ends.

V usage is TRBV3-1 (or the pseudogene TRBV3-2) and J usage is TRBJ2-2; TRBD1 is a possible D gene (5 bases). The germline V and J ends were trimmed by 2 bases and 3 bases, with 13 bases remaining between them. Germline loops: CDR1 LGHDT, CDR2 YNNKEL (reference sequence). The CDR3 sequence is 16 residues long. CDR3: CASSQLIQEYTGELFF. As DNA, the CDR3 is TGTGCCAGCAGCCAATTAATACAGGAGTACACCGGGGAGCTGTTTTTT.

The chain combines TRBV27 with TRBJ1-2, with D uncertain. V lost 1 base, J lost 6 bases, and 9 bases lay in between. CDR3 size: 13 residues. The germline CDR1 and CDR2 sequences are MNHEY and SMNVEV (reference sequence). CDR3 in DNA: TGTGCCAGCAGTTTATTCCCAGGAAATGGCTACACCTTC. This codes for CASSLFPGNGYTF.

The V and J genes are TRBV7-6 and TRBJ2-7; TRBD2 agrees at 9 bases. V shed 3 bases and J 6 bases; nucleotides not matched to a gene: 9. This CDR3 has 15 residues. Germline-derived CDR1 and CDR2 are SGHVS and FNYEAQ. CDR3 DNA sequence: TGTGCCAGCAGCTTCTTAGCGGGAGAAATCTCCGAGCAGTACTTC. Encoded protein: CASSFLAGEISEQYF.

The chain carries TRBV19 and TRBJ2-3; tentatively, D is TRBD1 or TRBD2 (5 bases each). CDR1 is LNHDA and CDR2 is SQIVND in the germline V gene (reference sequence). The CDR3 has 18 residues. The V and J ends lost 0 bases and 0 bases respectively, with 16 bases between them. This CDR3 reads CASSIDRSGTSSTDTQYF. CDR3 sequence (DNA): TGTGCCAGTAGTATAGATAGGAGTGGGACCTCGAGCACAGATACGCAGTATTTT.

A single count supports this clone. V and J are TRBV25-1 and TRBJ1-1; D might be TRBD1 (5 bases). The germline V and J ends were trimmed by 10 bases and 1 base, with 16 bases remaining between them. The CDR3 extends over 14 amino acids. CDR1 and CDR2 from the germline V gene are MGHDK and SYGVNS. The CDR3 coding sequence is TGTGCCACCCGCTCAAGGGGAGCGAACACTGAAGCTTTCTTT. Translation: CATRSRGANTEAFF. Full variable domain (rest looked up from reference TRBV25-1 and TRBJ1-1): EADIYQTPRYLVIGTGKKITLECSQTMGHDKMYWYQQDPGMELHLIHYSYGVNSTEKGDLSSESTVSRIRTEHFPLTLESARPSHTSQYLCATRSRGANTEAFFGQGTRLTVV.

The V gene is TRBV15, the J gene TRBJ1-5; 7 bases line up with TRBD1. There are 15 residues in the CDR3. Germline lookup yields CDR1 LNHNV and CDR2 YYDKDF (reference sequence). The ends lost 2 bases at V and 3 bases at J; junction bases unmatched: 4. The CDR3: CATSRQTGANQPQHF. The DNA for the CDR3 is TGTGCCACCAGCAGACAAACAGGGGCCAATCAGCCCCAGCATTTT.

The chain joins TRBV29-1 to TRBJ2-4; D might be TRBD1 or TRBD2, each matching 7 bases. CDR1 is SQVTM, CDR2 ANQGSEA, per germline. V gave up 6 bases and J gave up 10 bases, with 16 bases separating them. CDR3 size: 12 residues. CDR3 sequence: CSVGTGEGIQYF. The CDR3 bases are TGCAGCGTGGGTACAGGGGAGGGAATTCAGTACTTC.

This chain joins TRBV9 and TRBJ2-7, with a possible D match to TRBD1 (6 bases). There are 14 residues in the CDR3. Germline CDR1 SGDLS, CDR2 YYNGEE. V shed 4 bases and J shed 2 bases, with 13 bases lying between them. DNA of the CDR3: TGTGCCAGCAGCCCCCTACAGGGACCCTACGAGCAGTACTTC. It encodes CASSPLQGPYEQYF.

This clone occurred once. The chain is built from TRBV28 and TRBJ2-7, with unresolved D. Germline V gene sequence: CDR1 MDHEN, CDR2 SYDVKM. V was pared by 5 bases and J by 0 bases, with 5 bases between. The CDR3 spans 12 residues. The CDR3 loop is CASSTSSYEQYF. For the CDR3, the DNA is TGTGCCAGCAGTACGAGCTCCTACGAGCAGTACTTC.

V usage is TRBV10-2 and J usage is TRBJ1-5; 7 bases fit TRBD1. The trim removed 2 bases at V and 2 bases at J, leaving 3 bases unmatched. This CDR3 is built from 15 residues. CDR1 is WSHSY, CDR2 SAAADI, per germline. CDR3 in amino acids: CASSEVDRGNQPQHF. The CDR3 nucleotides read TGCGCCAGCAGTGAGGTTGACAGGGGCAATCAGCCCCAGCATTTT.

This chain connects TRBV6-5 to TRBJ2-7; 10 nucleotides line up with TRBD2. The CDR3 is 13 amino acids. Trimming cost V 5 bases and J 4 bases; bases outside gene matches: 2. CDR1 and CDR2 from the germline V gene are MNHEY and SVGAGI. CDR3 DNA sequence: TGTGCCAGCAGTACTAGCGGGATTTACGAGCAGTACTTC. Its translation: CASSTSGIYEQYF.

The chain employs TRBV5-4 and TRBJ2-4, with D uncertain. Deletions cut 3 bases from V and 0 bases from J, with 4 bases between. Per germline, CDR1 SGHNT and CDR2 YYREEE (reference sequence). This CDR3 comprises 13 residues. The CDR3 nucleotides are TGTGCCAGCAGCTCTCTAGCCAAAAACATTCAGTACTTC. It specifies CASSSLAKNIQYF. The whole variable domain, remainder taken from reference TRBV5-4 and TRBJ2-4, is ETGVTQSPTHLIKTRGQQVTLRCSSQSGHNTVSWYQQALGQGPQFIFQYYREEENGRGNFPPRFSGLQFPNYSSELNVNALELDDSALYLCASSSLAKNIQYFGAGTRLSVL.

The chain is built from TRBV11-1 and TRBJ1-2; D gene unclear. Deletions cut 5 bases from V and 8 bases from J, with 15 bases between. The CDR3 consists of 13 residues. The germline V gene encodes CDR1 SGHAT and CDR2 FQDESV (reference sequence). CDR3 loop: CASSHLVGRGYTF. The DNA of the CDR3 is TGTGCCAGCAGCCATCTAGTGGGAAGGGGCTACACCTTC.

This clone was observed a single time. This chain uses TRBV7-2 with TRBJ2-1; D ambiguous. CDR1 SGHTA and CDR2 FQGNSA come from the germline V gene. Between the trimmed V and J ends, which lost 8 bases and 5 bases, there was a span of 13 bases. This CDR3 is built from 13 residues. This CDR3 is CASVWVRNNEQFF. DNA for the CDR3: TGTGCCAGCGTTTGGGTCCGCAACAATGAGCAGTTCTTC.